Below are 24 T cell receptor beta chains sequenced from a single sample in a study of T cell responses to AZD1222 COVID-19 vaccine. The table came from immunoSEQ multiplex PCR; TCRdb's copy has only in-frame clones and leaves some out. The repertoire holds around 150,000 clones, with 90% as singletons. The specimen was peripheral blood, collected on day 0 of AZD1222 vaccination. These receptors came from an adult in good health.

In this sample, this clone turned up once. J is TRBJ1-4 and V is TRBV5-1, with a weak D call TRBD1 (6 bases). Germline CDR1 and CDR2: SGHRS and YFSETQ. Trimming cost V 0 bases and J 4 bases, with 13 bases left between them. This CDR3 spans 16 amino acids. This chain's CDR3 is CASSLDSGDNNEKLFF. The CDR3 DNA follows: TGCGCCAGCAGCTTGGATAGCGGGGACAATAATGAAAAACTGTTTTTT. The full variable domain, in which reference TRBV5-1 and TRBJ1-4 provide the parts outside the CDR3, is KAGVTQTPRYLIKTRGQQVTLSCSPISGHRSVSWYQQTPGQGLQFLFEYFSETQRNKGNFPGRFSGRQFSNSRSEMNVSTLELGDSALYLCASSLDSGDNNEKLFFGSGTQLSVL.

The CDR3 reads CAWSGETGRSNQPQHF. The CDR3, as DNA: TGTGCCTGGAGTGGGGAGACAGGAAGGAGCAATCAGCCCCAGCATTTT. The chain couples TRBV30 to TRBJ1-5; D possibly corresponds to TRBD1 (6 bases). Germline V gives CDR1 GTSNPN, CDR2 SVGIG (reference sequence). Trimming left V 1 base short and J 1 base short, with 14 bases between. The CDR3 has 16 amino acids.

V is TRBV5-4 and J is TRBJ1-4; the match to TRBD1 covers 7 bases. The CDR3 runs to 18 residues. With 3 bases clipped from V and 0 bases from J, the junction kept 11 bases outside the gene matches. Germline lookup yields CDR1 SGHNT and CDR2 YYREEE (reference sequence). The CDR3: CASSSQRGLFATNEKLFF. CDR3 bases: TGTGCCAGCAGCTCGCAAAGGGGGCTTTTTGCAACTAATGAAAAACTGTTTTTT. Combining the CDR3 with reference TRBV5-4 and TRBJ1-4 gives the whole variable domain ETGVTQSPTHLIKTRGQQVTLRCSSQSGHNTVSWYQQALGQGPQFIFQYYREEENGRGNFPPRFSGLQFPNYSSELNVNALELDDSALYLCASSSQRGLFATNEKLFFGSGTQLSVL.

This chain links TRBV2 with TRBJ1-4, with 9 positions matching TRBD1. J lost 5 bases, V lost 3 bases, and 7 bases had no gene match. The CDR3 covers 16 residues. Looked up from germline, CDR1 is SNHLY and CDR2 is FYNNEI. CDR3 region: CASSEDRGRWNEKLFF. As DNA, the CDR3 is TGTGCCAGCAGTGAGGACAGGGGTAGGTGGAATGAAAAACTGTTTTTT.

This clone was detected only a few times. As DNA, the CDR3 is TGTGCCAGCAGCAAGGACAGTTATGGCTACACCTTC. It codes for CASSKDSYGYTF. J is TRBJ1-2 and V is TRBV13; D is possibly TRBD1 (6 bases). Germline CDR1 PRHDT, CDR2 FYEKMQ (reference sequence). V was pared by 5 bases and J by 5 bases, with 9 bases between. The CDR3 totals 12 residues.

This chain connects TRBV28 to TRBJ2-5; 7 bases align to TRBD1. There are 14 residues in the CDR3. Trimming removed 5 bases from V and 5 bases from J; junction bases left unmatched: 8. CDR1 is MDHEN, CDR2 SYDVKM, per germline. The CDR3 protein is CASSDRAIGETQYF. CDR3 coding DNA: TGTGCCAGCAGTGACAGGGCAATTGGGGAGACCCAGTACTTC.

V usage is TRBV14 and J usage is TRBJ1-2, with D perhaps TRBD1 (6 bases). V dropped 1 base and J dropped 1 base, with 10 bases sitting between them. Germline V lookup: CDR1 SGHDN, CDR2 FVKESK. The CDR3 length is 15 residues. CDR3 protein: CASSQGSRGNYGYTF. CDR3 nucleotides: TGTGCCAGCAGCCAAGGGTCCAGGGGTAACTATGGCTACACCTTC.

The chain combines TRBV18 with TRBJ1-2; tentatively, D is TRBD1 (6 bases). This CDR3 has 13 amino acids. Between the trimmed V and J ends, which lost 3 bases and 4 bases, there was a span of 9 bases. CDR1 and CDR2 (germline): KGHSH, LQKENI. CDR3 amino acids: CASSPLDSYGYTF. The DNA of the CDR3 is TGTGCCAGCTCACCGTTGGACAGCTATGGCTACACCTTC.

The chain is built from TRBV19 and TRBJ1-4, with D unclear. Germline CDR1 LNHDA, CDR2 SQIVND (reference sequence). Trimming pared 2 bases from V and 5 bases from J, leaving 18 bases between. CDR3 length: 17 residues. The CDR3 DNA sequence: TGTGCCAGTAGTATATTCGGCGGCGGGGAATGGAATGAAAAACTGTTTTTT. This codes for CASSIFGGGEWNEKLFF.

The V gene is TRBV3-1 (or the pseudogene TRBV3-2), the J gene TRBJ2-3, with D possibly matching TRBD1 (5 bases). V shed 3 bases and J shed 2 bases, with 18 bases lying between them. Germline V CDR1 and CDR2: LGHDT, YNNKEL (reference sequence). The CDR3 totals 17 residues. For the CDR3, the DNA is TGTGCCAGCAGCCACGGAAGGGGTGTGGGAAACACAGATACGCAGTATTTT. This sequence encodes CASSHGRGVGNTDTQYF.

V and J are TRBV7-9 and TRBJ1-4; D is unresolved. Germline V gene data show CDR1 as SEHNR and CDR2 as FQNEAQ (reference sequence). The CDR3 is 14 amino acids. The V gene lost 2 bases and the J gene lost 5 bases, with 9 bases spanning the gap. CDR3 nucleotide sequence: TGTGCCAGCAGCTTAAAGGGTGGCAATGAAAAACTGTTTTTT. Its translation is CASSLKGGNEKLFF.

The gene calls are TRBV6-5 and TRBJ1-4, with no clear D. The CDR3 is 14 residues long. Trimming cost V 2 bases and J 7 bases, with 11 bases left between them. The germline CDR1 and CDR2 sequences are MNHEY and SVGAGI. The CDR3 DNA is TGTGCCAGCAGTTACGTGGCAGGTTTTGAAAAACTGTTTTTT. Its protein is CASSYVAGFEKLFF.

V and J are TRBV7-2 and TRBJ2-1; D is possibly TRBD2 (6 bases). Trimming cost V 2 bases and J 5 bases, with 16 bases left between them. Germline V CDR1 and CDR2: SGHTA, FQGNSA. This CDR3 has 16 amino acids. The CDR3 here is CASSLSGSSVDNEQFF. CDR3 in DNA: TGTGCCAGCAGCTTAAGTGGGTCTAGCGTCGACAATGAGCAGTTCTTC.

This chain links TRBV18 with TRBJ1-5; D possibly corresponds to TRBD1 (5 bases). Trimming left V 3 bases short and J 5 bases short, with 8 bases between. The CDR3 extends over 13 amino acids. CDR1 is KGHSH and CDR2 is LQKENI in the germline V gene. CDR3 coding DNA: TGTGCCAGCTCACCGGGACGTGATCAGCCCCAGCATTTT. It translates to CASSPGRDQPQHF. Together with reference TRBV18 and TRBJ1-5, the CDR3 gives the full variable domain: NAGVMQNPRHLVRRRGQEARLRCSPMKGHSHVYWYRQLPEEGLKFMVYLQKENIIDESGMPKERFSAEFPKEGPSILRIQQVVRGDSAAYFCASSPGRDQPQHFGDGTRLSIL.

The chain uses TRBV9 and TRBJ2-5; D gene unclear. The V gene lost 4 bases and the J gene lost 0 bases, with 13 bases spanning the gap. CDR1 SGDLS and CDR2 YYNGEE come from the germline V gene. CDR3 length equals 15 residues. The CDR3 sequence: CASSPSLDYQETQYF. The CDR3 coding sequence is TGTGCCAGCAGCCCATCCCTAGACTACCAAGAGACCCAGTACTTC.

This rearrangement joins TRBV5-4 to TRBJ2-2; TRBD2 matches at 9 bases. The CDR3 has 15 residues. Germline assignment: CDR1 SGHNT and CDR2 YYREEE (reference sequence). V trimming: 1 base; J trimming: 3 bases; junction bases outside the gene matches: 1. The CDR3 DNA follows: TGTGCCAGCAGCTTGAAGCGGGGGGACACCGGGGAGCTGTTTTTT. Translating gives CASSLKRGDTGELFF.

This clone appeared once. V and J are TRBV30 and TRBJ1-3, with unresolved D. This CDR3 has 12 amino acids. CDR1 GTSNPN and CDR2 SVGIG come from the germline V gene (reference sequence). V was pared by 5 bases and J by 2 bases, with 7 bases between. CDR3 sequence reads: CAWGLAGNTIYF. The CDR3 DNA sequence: TGTGCCTGGGGGCTGGCTGGAAACACCATATATTTT.

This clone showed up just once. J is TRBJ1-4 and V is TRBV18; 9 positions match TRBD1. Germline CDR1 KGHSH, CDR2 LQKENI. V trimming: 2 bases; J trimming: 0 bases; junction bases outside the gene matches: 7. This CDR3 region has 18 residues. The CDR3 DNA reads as TGTGCCAGCTCACCAGGGACAGGGTTAATCGCAACTAATGAAAAACTGTTTTTT. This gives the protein CASSPGTGLIATNEKLFF.

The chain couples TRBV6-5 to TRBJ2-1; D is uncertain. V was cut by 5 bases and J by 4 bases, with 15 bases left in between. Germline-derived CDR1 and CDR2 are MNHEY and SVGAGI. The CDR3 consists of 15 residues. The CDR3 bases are TGTGCCAGCAGTATAGACCCAGGACCGTACAATGAGCAGTTCTTC. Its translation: CASSIDPGPYNEQFF.

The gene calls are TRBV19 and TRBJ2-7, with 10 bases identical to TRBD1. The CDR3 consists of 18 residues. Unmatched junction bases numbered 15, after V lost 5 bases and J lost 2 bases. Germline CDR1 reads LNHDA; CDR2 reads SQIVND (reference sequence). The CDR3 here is CASSRGTGDDQRPYEQYF. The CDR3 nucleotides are TGTGCCAGTAGTCGGGGGACAGGGGACGATCAGCGGCCCTACGAGCAGTACTTC.

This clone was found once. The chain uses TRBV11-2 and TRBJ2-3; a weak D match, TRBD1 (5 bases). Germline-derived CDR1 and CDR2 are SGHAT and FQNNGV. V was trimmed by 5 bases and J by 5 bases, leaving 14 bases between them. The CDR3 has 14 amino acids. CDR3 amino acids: CASSPNPTVDTQYF. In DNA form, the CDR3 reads TGTGCCAGCAGCCCCAACCCGACAGTAGATACGCAGTATTTT.

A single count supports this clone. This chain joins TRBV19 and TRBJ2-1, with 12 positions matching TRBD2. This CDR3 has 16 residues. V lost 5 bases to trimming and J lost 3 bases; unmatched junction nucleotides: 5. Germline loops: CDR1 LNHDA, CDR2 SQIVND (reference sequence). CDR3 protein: CASSGGLAGNYNEQFF. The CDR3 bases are TGTGCCAGTAGTGGCGGACTAGCGGGAAACTACAATGAGCAGTTCTTC.

The CDR3 region is CASSEASGYTDTQYF. The CDR3 coding sequence is TGTGCCAGCAGCGAGGCTAGCGGTTACACAGATACGCAGTATTTT. The rearrangement uses TRBV7-3 and TRBJ2-3, with 7 bases fitting TRBD2. Trimming removed 5 bases from V and 2 bases from J; junction bases left unmatched: 7. The V gene's germline CDR1 is SGHTA and CDR2 FQGTGA. The CDR3 is made up of 15 amino acids. Using reference TRBV7-3 and TRBJ2-3 for the parts outside the CDR3, the full variable domain is GAGVSQTPSNKVTEKGKYVELRCDPISGHTALYWYRQSLGQGPEFLIYFQGTGAADDSGLPNDRFFAVRPEGSVSTLKIQRTERGDSAVYLCASSEASGYTDTQYFGPGTRLTVL.

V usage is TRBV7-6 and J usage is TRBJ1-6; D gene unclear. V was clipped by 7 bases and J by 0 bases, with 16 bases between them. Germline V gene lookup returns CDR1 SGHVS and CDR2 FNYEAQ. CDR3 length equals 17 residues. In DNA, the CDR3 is TGTGCCAGCACCCCGAATCAGGAGAGCTCCTATAATTCACCCCTCCACTTT. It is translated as CASTPNQESSYNSPLHF. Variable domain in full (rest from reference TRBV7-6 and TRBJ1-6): GAGVSQSPRYKVTKRGQDVALRCDPISGHVSLYWYRQALGQGPEFLTYFNYEAQQDKSGLPNDRFSAERPEGSISTLTIQRTEQRDSAMYRCASTPNQESSYNSPLHFGNGTRLTVT.